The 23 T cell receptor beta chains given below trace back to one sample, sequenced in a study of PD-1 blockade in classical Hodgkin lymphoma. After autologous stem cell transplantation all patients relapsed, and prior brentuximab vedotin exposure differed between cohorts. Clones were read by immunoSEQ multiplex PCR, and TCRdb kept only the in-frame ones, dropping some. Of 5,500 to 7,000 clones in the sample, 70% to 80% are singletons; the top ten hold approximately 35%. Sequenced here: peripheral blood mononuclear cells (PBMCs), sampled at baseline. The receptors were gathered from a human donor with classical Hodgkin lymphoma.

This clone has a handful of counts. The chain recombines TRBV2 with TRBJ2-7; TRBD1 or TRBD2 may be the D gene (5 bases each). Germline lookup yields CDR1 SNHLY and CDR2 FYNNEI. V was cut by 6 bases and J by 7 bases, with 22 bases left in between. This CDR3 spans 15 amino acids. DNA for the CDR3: TGTGCCAGCAGGCCAGAGGGTCGGGGCCCTGGAGAGCAGTACTTC. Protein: CASRPEGRGPGEQYF.

Here the CDR3 DNA reads TGTGCCTGGAGTCGGGATGGGTCGTCCTACAATGAGCAGTTCTTC. Its protein product is CAWSRDGSSYNEQFF. The chain combines TRBV30 with TRBJ2-1; tentatively, D is TRBD2 (5 bases). Between the trimmed V and J ends, which lost 2 bases and 1 base, there was a span of 12 bases. The CDR3 runs 15 residues. Germline assignment: CDR1 GTSNPN and CDR2 SVGIG (reference sequence).

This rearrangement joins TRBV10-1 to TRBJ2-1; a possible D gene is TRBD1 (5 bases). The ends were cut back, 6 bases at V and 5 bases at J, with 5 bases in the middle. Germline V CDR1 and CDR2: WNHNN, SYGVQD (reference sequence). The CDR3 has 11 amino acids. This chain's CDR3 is CASSRDNEQFF. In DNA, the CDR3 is TGCGCCAGCAGCAGGGACAATGAGCAGTTCTTC.

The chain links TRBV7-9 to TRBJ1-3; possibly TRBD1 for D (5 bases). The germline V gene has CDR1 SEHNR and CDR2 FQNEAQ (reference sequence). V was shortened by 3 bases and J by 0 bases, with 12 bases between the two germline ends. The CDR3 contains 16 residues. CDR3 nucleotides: TGTGCCAGCAGCTTGACGGGGGTCCCCTCTGGAAACACCATATATTTT. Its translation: CASSLTGVPSGNTIYF.

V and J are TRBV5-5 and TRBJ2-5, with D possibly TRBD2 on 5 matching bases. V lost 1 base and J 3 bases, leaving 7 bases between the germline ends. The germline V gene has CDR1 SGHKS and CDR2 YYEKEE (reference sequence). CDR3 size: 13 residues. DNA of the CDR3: TGTGCCAGCAGCTTGCCGGGGAAAGAGACCCAGTACTTC. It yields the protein CASSLPGKETQYF.

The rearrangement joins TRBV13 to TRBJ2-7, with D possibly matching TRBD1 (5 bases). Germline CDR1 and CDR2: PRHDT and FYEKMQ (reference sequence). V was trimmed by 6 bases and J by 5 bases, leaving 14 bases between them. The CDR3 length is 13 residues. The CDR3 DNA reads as TGTGCCAGCAGTTCGGGCACCAGGGACGAGCAGTACTTC. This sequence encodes CASSSGTRDEQYF.

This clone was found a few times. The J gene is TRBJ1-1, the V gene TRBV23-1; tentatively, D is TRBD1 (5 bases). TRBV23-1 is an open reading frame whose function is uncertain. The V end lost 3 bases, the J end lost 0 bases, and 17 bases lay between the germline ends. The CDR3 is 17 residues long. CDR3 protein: CASSHTLLRDLNTEAFF. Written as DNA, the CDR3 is TGCGCCAGCAGTCATACCCTGCTGAGGGACTTGAACACTGAAGCTTTCTTT.

Here the CDR3 reads CASSSYRGQVPSEAFF. CDR3 nucleotides: TGTGCCAGCAGTTCGTACAGGGGGCAGGTCCCATCGGAAGCTTTCTTT. The chain carries TRBV7-9 and TRBJ1-1; 9 nucleotides match TRBD1. This CDR3 contains 16 residues. V trimming: 6 bases; J trimming: 8 bases; junction bases outside the gene matches: 16. CDR1 and CDR2 from the germline V gene are SEHNR and FQNEAQ (reference sequence).

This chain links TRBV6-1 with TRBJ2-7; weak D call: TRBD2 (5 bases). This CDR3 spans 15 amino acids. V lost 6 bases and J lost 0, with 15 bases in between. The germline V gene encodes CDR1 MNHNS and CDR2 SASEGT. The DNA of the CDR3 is TGTGCCAGCAGCCCCACGTGGAGCGGCTCCTACGAGCAGTACTTC. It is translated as CASSPTWSGSYEQYF.

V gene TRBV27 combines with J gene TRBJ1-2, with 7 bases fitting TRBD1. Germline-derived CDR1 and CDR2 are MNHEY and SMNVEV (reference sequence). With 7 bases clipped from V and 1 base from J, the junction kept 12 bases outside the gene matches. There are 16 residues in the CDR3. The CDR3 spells CASTPGWDSINYGYTF. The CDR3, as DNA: TGTGCCAGCACTCCAGGTTGGGACAGCATTAACTATGGCTACACCTTC.

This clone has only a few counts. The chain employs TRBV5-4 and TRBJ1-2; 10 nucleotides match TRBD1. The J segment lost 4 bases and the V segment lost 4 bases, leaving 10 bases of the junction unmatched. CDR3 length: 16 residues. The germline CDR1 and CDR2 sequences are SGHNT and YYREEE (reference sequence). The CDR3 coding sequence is TGTGCCAGCAGCCTGATCCGGACAGGGGGAGGCTATGGCTACACCTTC. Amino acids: CASSLIRTGGGYGYTF.

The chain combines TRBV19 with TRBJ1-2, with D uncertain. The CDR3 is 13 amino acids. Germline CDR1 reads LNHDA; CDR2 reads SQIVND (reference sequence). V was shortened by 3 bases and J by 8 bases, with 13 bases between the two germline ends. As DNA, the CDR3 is TGTGCCAGTAGTATCGGTCTAAAGGTCGGCTACACCTTC. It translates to CASSIGLKVGYTF.

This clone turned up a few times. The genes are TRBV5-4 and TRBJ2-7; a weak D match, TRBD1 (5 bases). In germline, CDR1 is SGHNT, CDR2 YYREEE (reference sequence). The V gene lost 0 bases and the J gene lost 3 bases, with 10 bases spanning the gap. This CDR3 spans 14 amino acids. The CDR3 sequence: CASSLGGDFYEQYF. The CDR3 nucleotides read TGTGCCAGCAGCTTGGGGGGCGACTTCTACGAGCAGTACTTC.

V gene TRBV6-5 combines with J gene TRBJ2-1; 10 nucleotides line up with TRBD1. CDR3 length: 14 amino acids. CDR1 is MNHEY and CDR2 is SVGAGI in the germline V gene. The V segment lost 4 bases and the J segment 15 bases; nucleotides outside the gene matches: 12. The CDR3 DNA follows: TGTGCCAGCAGTTCCTTCTCCGGGACAGGGGTCCCGTTCTTC. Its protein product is CASSSFSGTGVPFF.

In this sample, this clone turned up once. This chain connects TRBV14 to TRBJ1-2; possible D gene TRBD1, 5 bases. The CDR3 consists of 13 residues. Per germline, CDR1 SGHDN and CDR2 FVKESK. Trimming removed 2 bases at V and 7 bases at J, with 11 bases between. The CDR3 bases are TGTGCCAGCAGCCAATCTCGGGGCTCTGGCTACACCTTC. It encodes CASSQSRGSGYTF. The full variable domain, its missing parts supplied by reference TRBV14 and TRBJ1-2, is EAGVTQFPSHSVIEKGQTVTLRCDPISGHDNLYWYRRVMGKEIKFLLHFVKESKQDESGMPNNRFLAERTGGTYSTLKVQPAELEDSGVYFCASSQSRGSGYTFGSGTRLTVV.

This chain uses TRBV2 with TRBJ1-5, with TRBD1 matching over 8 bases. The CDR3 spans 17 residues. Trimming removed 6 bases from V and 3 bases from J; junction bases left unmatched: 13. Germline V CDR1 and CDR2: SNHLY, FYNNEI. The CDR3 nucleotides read TGTGCCAGCAGAATTGGGCAGGGGGCACCAAACAATCAGCCCCAGCATTTT. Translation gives CASRIGQGAPNNQPQHF.

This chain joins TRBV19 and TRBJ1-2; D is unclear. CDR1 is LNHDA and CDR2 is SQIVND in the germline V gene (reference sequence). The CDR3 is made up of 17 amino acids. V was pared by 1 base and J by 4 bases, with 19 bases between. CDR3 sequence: CASSIAGGSLQPYGYTF. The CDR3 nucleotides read TGTGCCAGTAGTATAGCTGGCGGCAGCCTGCAGCCCTATGGCTACACCTTC.

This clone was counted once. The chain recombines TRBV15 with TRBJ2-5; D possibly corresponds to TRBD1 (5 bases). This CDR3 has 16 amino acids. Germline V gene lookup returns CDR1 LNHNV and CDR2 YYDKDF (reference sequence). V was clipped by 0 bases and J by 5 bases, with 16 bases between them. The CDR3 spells CATSRDFFQGGETQYF. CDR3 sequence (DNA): TGTGCCACCAGCAGAGATTTTTTCCAGGGTGGGGAGACCCAGTACTTC.

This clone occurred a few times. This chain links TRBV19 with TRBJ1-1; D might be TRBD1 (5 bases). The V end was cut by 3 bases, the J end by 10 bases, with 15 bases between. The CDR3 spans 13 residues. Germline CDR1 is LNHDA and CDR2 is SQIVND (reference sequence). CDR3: CASSIQEGTGAFF. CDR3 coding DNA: TGTGCCAGTAGTATTCAGGAGGGGACGGGAGCTTTCTTT.

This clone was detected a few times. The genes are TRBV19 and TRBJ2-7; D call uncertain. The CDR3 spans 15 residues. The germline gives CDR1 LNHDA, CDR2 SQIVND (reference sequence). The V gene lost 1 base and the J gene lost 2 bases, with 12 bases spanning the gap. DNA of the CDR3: TGTGCCAGTAGTATAGCTCAGGTTTCGACCTACGAGCAGTACTTC. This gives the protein CASSIAQVSTYEQYF. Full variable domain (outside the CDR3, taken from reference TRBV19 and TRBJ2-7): DGGITQSPKYLFRKEGQNVTLSCEQNLNHDAMYWYRQDPGQGLRLIYYSQIVNDFQKGDIAEGYSVSREKKESFPLTVTSAQKNPTAFYLCASSIAQVSTYEQYFGPGTRLTVT.

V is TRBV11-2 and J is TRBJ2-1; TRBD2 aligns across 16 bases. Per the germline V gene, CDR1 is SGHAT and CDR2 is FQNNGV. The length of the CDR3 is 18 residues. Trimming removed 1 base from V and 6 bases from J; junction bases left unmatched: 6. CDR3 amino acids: CASSLASGTSGRGNEQFF. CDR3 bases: TGTGCCAGCAGCTTAGCCTCCGGGACTAGCGGGAGGGGCAATGAGCAGTTCTTC. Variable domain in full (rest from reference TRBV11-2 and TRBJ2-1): EAGVAQSPRYKIIEKRQSVAFWCNPISGHATLYWYQQILGQGPKLLIQFQNNGVVDDSQLPKDRFSAERLKGVDSTLKIQPAKLEDSAVYLCASSLASGTSGRGNEQFFGPGTRLTVL.

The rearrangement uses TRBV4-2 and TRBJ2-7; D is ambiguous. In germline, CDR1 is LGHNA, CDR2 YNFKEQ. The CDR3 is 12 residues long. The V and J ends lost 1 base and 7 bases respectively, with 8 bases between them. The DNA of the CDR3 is TGTGCCAGCAGCCAAGTTTCGGGTGAGCAGTACTTC. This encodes CASSQVSGEQYF.

DNA for the CDR3: TGTGCCAGCAGGATACAGTGGATCTACTACGAGCAGTACTTC. Its translation: CASRIQWIYYEQYF. J is TRBJ2-7 and V is TRBV2, with D hard to call. Trimming took off 6 bases at V and 3 bases at J, with 15 bases between the two ends. Germline lookup yields CDR1 SNHLY and CDR2 FYNNEI. The CDR3 runs to 14 residues.